This T cell receptor (beta chain) was identified in a study of molecular identifiers for immune sequencing clone quantification. Notes on the study in general: Over 97% of effector molecules, but under 1% in naive cells, were held by clones with more than 20 RNA copies.

This clonotype was detected only a few times. The antigen is not known. TCRdb recomputed calls from the PCR reads with MiXCR, one row per CDR3 protein. This sample yields under 600,000 distinct CDR3 sequences, of which around 23% are seen a single time; under 0.85% belongs to the top ten. Germline CDR1 reads SGHAT; CDR2 reads FQNNGV. With 2 bases clipped from V and 3 bases from J, the junction kept 3 bases outside the gene matches. The CDR3 has 15 amino acids. This receptor was identified in a human donor in good health. Some libraries in this study had Jurkat cell RNA spiked in. The source material was naive CD8+ T cells from blood, with Jurkat cell RNA spiked in. Subset: FACS-sorted CD8+CD4-CCR7+CD45RA+ naive T cells. The chain carries TRBV11-2 and TRBJ2-1; TRBD2 matches 8 bases. This chain's CDR3 is CASSLQRESYNEQFF. The CDR3 nucleotides read TGTGCCAGCAGCTTACAGCGGGAGAGCTACAATGAGCAGTTCTTC.